The next 31 T cell receptor beta chains were all read from a single sample in a study of CD8 T cells in ankylosing spondylitis. TCRdb independently ran MiXCR on the 5' RACE reads; one entry per CDR3 protein. The sample lists tens of thousands of distinct CDR3 sequences, just over 2.5% seen once, with about 7.8% in the top ten. Sequences were obtained from blood, either unsorted or a sorted T cell fraction (not recorded which). The origin of the receptors is a female donor with ankylosing spondylitis or in good health (not recorded which).

This clonotype was seen at least ten times. V and J are TRBV9 and TRBJ2-1, with 9 nucleotides matching TRBD2. CDR3 length: 16 residues. From germline, CDR1 is SGDLS and CDR2 YYNGEE. Trimming at V came to 0 bases and at J to 1 base, leaving 2 bases not matched to a gene. Here the CDR3 DNA reads TGTGCCAGCAGCGTAGGACTAGCGGATTCCTACAATGAGCAGTTCTTC. This gives the protein CASSVGLADSYNEQFF.

Ten or more counts support this clonotype. The chain employs TRBV9 and TRBJ1-3, with D uncertain. Germline V gene sequence: CDR1 SGDLS, CDR2 YYNGEE. With 3 bases removed from V and 1 base from J, the gap between germline ends came to 14 bases. This CDR3 contains 16 residues. The CDR3 DNA reads TGTGCCAGCAGCGCACCCCGAGGGTCATCTGGAAACACCATATATTTT. It encodes CASSAPRGSSGNTIYF. Combining the CDR3 with reference TRBV9 and TRBJ1-3 gives the whole variable domain DSGVTQTPKHLITATGQRVTLRCSPRSGDLSVYWYQQSLDQGLQFLIQYYNGEERAKGNILERFSAQQFPDLHSELNLSSLELGDSALYFCASSAPRGSSGNTIYFGEGSWLTVV.

This clonotype was recorded many times. CDR3 sequence: CASSLMGGGSYNEQFF. The CDR3 DNA sequence: TGTGCCAGCAGCCTCATGGGCGGGGGCTCCTACAATGAGCAGTTCTTC. J is TRBJ2-1 and V is TRBV9, with 7 nucleotides matching TRBD2. From germline, CDR1 is SGDLS and CDR2 YYNGEE. This CDR3 has 16 residues. V dropped 4 bases and J dropped 0; count of bases not matched to a gene: 7.

This clonotype was detected many times. This chain uses TRBV9 with TRBJ2-2, with TRBD1 identical over 7 bases. J lost 5 bases, V lost 4 bases, and 5 bases had no gene match. Germline CDR1 is SGDLS and CDR2 is YYNGEE. The CDR3 loop spans 14 amino acids. The CDR3 is CASSLGQATGELFF. Here the CDR3 DNA reads TGTGCCAGCAGCCTAGGACAGGCAACCGGGGAGCTGTTTTTT.

This clonotype was seen repeatedly, ten times or more. The CDR3 coding sequence is TGTGCCAGCAGCGTAGGGGTGGGTGTTTACAATGAGCAGTTCTTC. Translation gives CASSVGVGVYNEQFF. This sequence joins TRBV9 and TRBJ2-1; D is ambiguous. There are 15 residues in the CDR3. Germline V gene data show CDR1 as SGDLS and CDR2 as YYNGEE. The V end was cut by 0 bases, the J end by 4 bases, with 11 bases between.

This clonotype appeared many times. The V gene is TRBV9, the J gene TRBJ2-3; 7 nucleotides line up with TRBD2. This CDR3 region has 15 residues. Losses at the gene ends were 1 base for V and 3 bases for J; bases not matched to a gene: 5. Per the germline V gene, CDR1 is SGDLS and CDR2 is YYNGEE. In nucleotides, the CDR3 is TGTGCCAGCAGCGTATGGGGACTAAGTACAGATACGCAGTATTTT. Translation: CASSVWGLSTDTQYF.

In this sample, this clonotype turned up many times. V and J are TRBV9 and TRBJ2-3; D not resolved. CDR3 length: 16 residues. CDR1 and CDR2 from the germline V gene are SGDLS and YYNGEE. Trimming pared 0 bases from V and 6 bases from J, leaving 17 bases between. The CDR3 is CASSVVAGSPRDTQYF. The CDR3 DNA sequence: TGTGCCAGCAGCGTAGTAGCCGGGTCCCCCAGGGATACGCAGTATTTT.

There are many counts of this clonotype. The rearrangement joins TRBV9 to TRBJ1-4; the D gene is possibly TRBD1 (5 bases). This CDR3 is 19 amino acids long. Per the germline V gene, CDR1 is SGDLS and CDR2 is YYNGEE. With 4 bases removed from V and 4 bases from J, the gap between germline ends came to 26 bases. The CDR3 loop is CASSPSGTRRGGGNEKLFF. CDR3 coding DNA: TGTGCCAGCAGCCCCTCAGGGACCCGTAGAGGCGGCGGTAATGAAAAACTGTTTTTT.

This clonotype has a count of ten or more. The rearrangement joins TRBV9 to TRBJ2-5; 9 bases are a match to TRBD1. Losses at the gene ends were 4 bases for V and 4 bases for J; bases not matched to a gene: 8. Germline CDR1 reads SGDLS; CDR2 reads YYNGEE. The length of the CDR3 is 15 residues. CDR3 nucleotides: TGTGCCAGCAGCTTCCGGACAGGGGTAGGAGAGACCCAGTACTTC. Translated, it gives CASSFRTGVGETQYF.

There are many counts of this clonotype. This CDR3 is CASSVAPSPSYNEQFF. The CDR3 region has the DNA TGTGCCAGCAGCGTAGCCCCTAGCCCCTCCTACAATGAGCAGTTCTTC. The gene calls are TRBV9 and TRBJ2-1; tentative D call: TRBD2 (5 bases). Trimming shortened V by 0 bases and J by 0 bases, and 10 bases separated the two germline ends. Germline V lookup: CDR1 SGDLS, CDR2 YYNGEE. This CDR3 is 16 amino acids long.

Ten or more counts support this clonotype. This chain joins TRBV9 and TRBJ2-1; TRBD1 or TRBD2 may be the D gene (5 bases each). Per germline, CDR1 SGDLS and CDR2 YYNGEE. The CDR3 has 17 residues. V was shortened by 0 bases and J by 5 bases, with 18 bases between the two germline ends. The CDR3 nucleotides are TGTGCCAGCAGCGTAGCCATCTCGACGGGGACGGACAATGAGCAGTTCTTC. Its protein is CASSVAISTGTDNEQFF.

This clonotype was observed at least ten times. The CDR3 sequence is CASSSGSSYNSPLHF. CDR3 in DNA: TGTGCCAGCAGCTCAGGGAGCTCCTATAATTCACCCCTCCACTTT. The chain is built from TRBV9 and TRBJ1-6; tentatively, D is TRBD1 (5 bases). This CDR3 contains 15 residues. V shed 4 bases and J shed 0 bases, with 8 bases lying between them. Germline CDR1 reads SGDLS; CDR2 reads YYNGEE.

This clonotype was found many times. The CDR3 loop reads CASSVAGHYEQYF. CDR3 DNA sequence: TGTGCCAGCAGCGTCGCAGGGCACTACGAGCAGTACTTC. V is TRBV9 and J is TRBJ2-7; a possible D gene is TRBD1 (5 bases). Germline CDR1 SGDLS, CDR2 YYNGEE. With 2 bases removed from V and 3 bases from J, the gap between germline ends came to 9 bases. The CDR3 contains 13 residues.

This clonotype was observed many times. The chain recombines TRBV9 with TRBJ1-1; a possible D gene is TRBD1 (5 bases). V was clipped by 0 bases and J by 1 base, with 10 bases between them. Germline V gives CDR1 SGDLS, CDR2 YYNGEE. The CDR3 contains 15 residues. As DNA, the CDR3 is TGTGCCAGCAGCGTAGTGGCAGGGTCGAACACTGAAGCTTTCTTT. Translating gives CASSVVAGSNTEAFF.

This clonotype has at least ten counts. The chain links TRBV9 to TRBJ2-2; 7 bases fit TRBD2. Germline assignment: CDR1 SGDLS and CDR2 YYNGEE. Germline trimming cut 0 bases from V and 3 bases from J; bases unmatched to any gene: 8. The CDR3 extends over 17 amino acids. The CDR3, as DNA: TGTGCCAGCAGCGTAGGACACCAGCGGGGTCACACCGGGGAGCTGTTTTTT. It codes for CASSVGHQRGHTGELFF.

This clonotype was observed many times. The chain combines TRBV9 with TRBJ2-2; possibly TRBD1 for D (5 bases). Between the trimmed V and J ends, which lost 0 bases and 3 bases, there was a span of 9 bases. The CDR3 consists of 15 residues. From germline, CDR1 is SGDLS and CDR2 YYNGEE. The CDR3 loop is CASSVGRADTGELFF. The CDR3, as DNA: TGTGCCAGCAGCGTAGGCAGGGCGGACACCGGGGAGCTGTTTTTT.

This clonotype was seen ten or more times. This chain connects TRBV9 to TRBJ1-6, with 7 bases matching TRBD1. Germline V gives CDR1 SGDLS, CDR2 YYNGEE. Trimming cost V 3 bases and J 8 bases; bases outside gene matches: 8. This CDR3 region has 15 residues. In DNA, the CDR3 is TGTGCCAGCAGCGCCCTACAGGGGTCTGATTCACCCCTCCACTTT. It specifies CASSALQGSDSPLHF.

This clonotype came up many times. The rearrangement links TRBV9 to TRBJ1-1, with TRBD1 matching over 7 bases. The V segment lost 0 bases and the J segment 8 bases; nucleotides outside the gene matches: 7. CDR1 SGDLS and CDR2 YYNGEE come from the germline V gene. The CDR3 runs to 14 residues. The CDR3 DNA is TGTGCCAGCAGCGTAGAGGGAGGGGGACAGGAAGCTTTCTTT. It codes for CASSVEGGGQEAFF.

In its sample, this clonotype was seen many times. This chain links TRBV9 with TRBJ2-4; D uncertain. V lost 3 bases, J lost 3 bases, and 7 bases lay in between. Germline V CDR1 and CDR2: SGDLS, YYNGEE. CDR3 length equals 13 residues. The CDR3 protein is CASSGPDKNIQYF. The CDR3 DNA sequence: TGTGCCAGCAGCGGTCCAGACAAAAACATTCAGTACTTC.

This clonotype was detected many times. The rearrangement uses TRBV9 and TRBJ2-7; D may be TRBD2 (5 bases). Trimming removed 4 bases at V and 3 bases at J, with 14 bases between. CDR3 length: 14 amino acids. Germline CDR1 is SGDLS and CDR2 is YYNGEE. The CDR3 region is CASSRTPQHYEQYF. CDR3 nucleotides: TGTGCCAGCAGCAGGACTCCCCAGCACTACGAGCAGTACTTC.

This clonotype was seen at least ten times. CDR3 sequence (DNA): TGTGCCAGCAGCCCATCGGGAGTCTCCGGGGAGCTGTTTTTT. Protein: CASSPSGVSGELFF. The genes are TRBV9 and TRBJ2-2; possibly TRBD2 for D (6 bases). Germline V CDR1 and CDR2: SGDLS, YYNGEE. The CDR3 contains 14 residues. The V end lost 4 bases, the J end lost 6 bases, and 13 bases lay between the germline ends.

This clonotype was observed many times. The CDR3 nucleotides are TGTGCCAGCAGCGTAGCGACAGGGGGCTTTTACGAGCAGTACTTC. Its protein is CASSVATGGFYEQYF. The chain carries TRBV9 and TRBJ2-7; TRBD1 matches 10 bases. CDR3 length: 15 residues. The germline V gene encodes CDR1 SGDLS and CDR2 YYNGEE. V lost 0 bases to trimming and J lost 4 bases; unmatched junction nucleotides: 4.

This clonotype was seen repeatedly, ten times or more. The chain couples TRBV9 to TRBJ2-3; TRBD2 might be the D (7 bases). V dropped 4 bases and J dropped 2 bases, with 17 bases sitting between them. From germline, CDR1 is SGDLS and CDR2 YYNGEE. The CDR3 loop spans 16 amino acids. The CDR3 bases are TGTGCCAGCAGCCCCGGGCGGGGGCGAAACACAGATACGCAGTATTTT. This sequence encodes CASSPGRGRNTDTQYF.

This clonotype was found many times. This chain links TRBV9 with TRBJ2-2; TRBD2 matches at 15 bases. The germline V gene encodes CDR1 SGDLS and CDR2 YYNGEE. V trimming: 0 bases; J trimming: 5 bases; junction bases outside the gene matches: 8. CDR3 length: 19 amino acids. CDR3 sequence reads: CASSVEGTSGRPLTGELFF. CDR3 nucleotides: TGTGCCAGCAGCGTAGAGGGGACTAGCGGGAGGCCATTGACCGGGGAGCTGTTTTTT.

This clonotype was detected ten times or more. This rearrangement joins TRBV9 to TRBJ1-2, with TRBD1 as a possible D gene (6 bases). The V gene's germline CDR1 is SGDLS and CDR2 YYNGEE. CDR3 length: 14 residues. Trimming took 4 bases from V and 4 from J, leaving 14 bases between them. The CDR3 reads CASSSGTGAYGYTF. CDR3 DNA sequence: TGTGCCAGCAGCTCTGGTACGGGGGCCTATGGCTACACCTTC.

In its sample, this clonotype was seen many times. The chain combines TRBV9 with TRBJ2-3, with 7 nucleotides matching TRBD2. The CDR3 length is 15 residues. Looked up from germline, CDR1 is SGDLS and CDR2 is YYNGEE. Germline trimming cut 0 bases from V and 3 bases from J; bases unmatched to any gene: 4. The chain's CDR3 is CASSVGLAVTDTQYF. DNA of the CDR3: TGTGCCAGCAGCGTAGGACTAGCTGTGACAGATACGCAGTATTTT.

In this sample, this clonotype turned up many times. The rearrangement links TRBV9 to TRBJ2-1; a possible D gene is TRBD2 (5 bases). CDR1 SGDLS and CDR2 YYNGEE come from the germline V gene. The CDR3 has 18 amino acids. The V gene lost 0 bases and the J gene lost 6 bases, with 22 bases spanning the gap. In nucleotides, the CDR3 is TGTGCCAGCAGCGTAGTGTCAGACTACAACACGCCTTCCAATGAGCAGTTCTTC. This encodes CASSVVSDYNTPSNEQFF.

This clonotype occurred many times. The rearrangement links TRBV9 to TRBJ2-5, with 8 bases that match TRBD2. CDR3 length: 15 amino acids. Unmatched junction bases numbered 4, after V lost 3 bases and J lost 0 bases. Germline V CDR1 and CDR2: SGDLS, YYNGEE. The chain's CDR3 is CASSETGGYQETQYF. CDR3 coding DNA: TGTGCCAGCAGCGAAACGGGGGGGTACCAAGAGACCCAGTACTTC.

This clonotype has just a few counts. This chain connects TRBV9 to TRBJ2-6; a possible D gene is TRBD1 (5 bases). The CDR3 has 17 amino acids. Germline loops: CDR1 SGDLS, CDR2 YYNGEE. Trimming took 3 bases from V and 0 from J, leaving 13 bases between them. The CDR3 DNA sequence: TGTGCCAGCAGCGCAGGGCCGAGCAGCTCTGGGGCCAACGTCCTGACTTTC. This sequence encodes CASSAGPSSSGANVLTF.

The table lists this clonotype with many counts. V and J are TRBV9 and TRBJ1-1, with 8 bases matching TRBD1. CDR1 and CDR2 from the germline V gene are SGDLS and YYNGEE. With V trimmed by 0 bases and J by 3 bases, 7 bases remained unmatched. The CDR3 spans 16 residues. CDR3 region: CASSVDGQGTDTEAFF. The CDR3 nucleotides are TGTGCCAGCAGCGTAGATGGACAGGGAACGGACACTGAAGCTTTCTTT.

This clonotype has ten or more counts. The chain couples TRBV9 to TRBJ2-1; 8 nucleotides line up with TRBD2. Trimming at V came to 0 bases and at J to 8 bases, leaving 7 bases not matched to a gene. The CDR3 covers 15 residues. CDR1 SGDLS and CDR2 YYNGEE come from the germline V gene. The CDR3 loop is CASSVAPREGDEQFF. CDR3 nucleotide sequence: TGTGCCAGCAGCGTAGCTCCCCGGGAGGGCGATGAGCAGTTCTTC.